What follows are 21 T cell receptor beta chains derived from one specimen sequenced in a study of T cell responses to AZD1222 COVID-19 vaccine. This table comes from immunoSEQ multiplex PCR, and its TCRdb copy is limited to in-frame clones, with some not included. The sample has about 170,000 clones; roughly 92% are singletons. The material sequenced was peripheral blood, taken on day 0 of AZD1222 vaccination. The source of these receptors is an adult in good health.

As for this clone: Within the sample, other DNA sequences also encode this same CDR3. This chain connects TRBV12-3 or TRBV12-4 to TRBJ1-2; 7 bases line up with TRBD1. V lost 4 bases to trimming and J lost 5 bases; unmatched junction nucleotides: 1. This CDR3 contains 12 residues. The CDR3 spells CASSSGGYGYTF. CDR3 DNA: TGTGCCAGCAGTTCAGGGGGGTATGGCTACACCTTC.

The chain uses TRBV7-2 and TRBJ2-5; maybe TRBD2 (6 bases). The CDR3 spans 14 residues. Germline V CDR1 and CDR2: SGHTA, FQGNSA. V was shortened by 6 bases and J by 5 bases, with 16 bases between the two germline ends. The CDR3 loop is CASRRDSPRETQYF. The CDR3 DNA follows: TGTGCCAGCAGAAGGGACTCCCCCAGGGAGACCCAGTACTTC.

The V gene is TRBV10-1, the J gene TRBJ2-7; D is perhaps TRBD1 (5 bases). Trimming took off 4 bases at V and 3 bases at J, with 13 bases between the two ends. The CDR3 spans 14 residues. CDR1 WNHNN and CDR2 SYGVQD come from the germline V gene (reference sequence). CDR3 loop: CASSANDRSYEQYF. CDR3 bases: TGCGCCAGCAGTGCCAATGACAGAAGCTACGAGCAGTACTTC.

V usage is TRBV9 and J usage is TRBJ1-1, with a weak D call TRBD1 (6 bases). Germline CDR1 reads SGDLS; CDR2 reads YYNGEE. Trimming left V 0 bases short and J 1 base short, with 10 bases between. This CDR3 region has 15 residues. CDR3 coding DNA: TGTGCCAGCAGCGTAGATGGGGGCCGGAACACTGAAGCTTTCTTT. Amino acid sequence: CASSVDGGRNTEAFF.

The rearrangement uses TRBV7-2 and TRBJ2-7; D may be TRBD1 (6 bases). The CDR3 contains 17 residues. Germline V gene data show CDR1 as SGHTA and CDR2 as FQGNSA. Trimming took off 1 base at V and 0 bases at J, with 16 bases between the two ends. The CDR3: CASSLVGAPATSYEQYF. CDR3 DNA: TGTGCCAGCAGCTTAGTGGGGGCTCCAGCCACCTCCTACGAGCAGTACTTC.

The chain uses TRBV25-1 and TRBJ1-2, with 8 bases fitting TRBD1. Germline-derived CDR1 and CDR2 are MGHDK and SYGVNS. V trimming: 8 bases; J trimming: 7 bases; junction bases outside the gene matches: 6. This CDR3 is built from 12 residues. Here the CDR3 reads CASAAGGSGYTF. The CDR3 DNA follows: TGTGCCAGCGCCGCAGGGGGCTCTGGCTACACCTTC.

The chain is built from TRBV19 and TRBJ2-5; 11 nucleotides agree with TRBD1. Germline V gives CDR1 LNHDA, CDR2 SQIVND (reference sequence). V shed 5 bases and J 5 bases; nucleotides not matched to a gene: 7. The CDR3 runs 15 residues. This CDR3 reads CASSPRTGGTETQYF. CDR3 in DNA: TGTGCCAGTAGTCCTCGGACAGGGGGCACGGAGACCCAGTACTTC. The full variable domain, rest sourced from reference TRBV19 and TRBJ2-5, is DGGITQSPKYLFRKEGQNVTLSCEQNLNHDAMYWYRQDPGQGLRLIYYSQIVNDFQKGDIAEGYSVSREKKESFPLTVTSAQKNPTAFYLCASSPRTGGTETQYFGPGTRLLVL.

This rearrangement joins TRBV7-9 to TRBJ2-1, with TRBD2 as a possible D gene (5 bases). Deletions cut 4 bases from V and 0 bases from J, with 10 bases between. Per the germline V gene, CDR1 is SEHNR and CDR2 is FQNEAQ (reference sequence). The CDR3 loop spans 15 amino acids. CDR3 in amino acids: CASSWPGSSYNEQFF. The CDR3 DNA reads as TGTGCCAGCAGCTGGCCGGGGAGCTCCTACAATGAGCAGTTCTTC.

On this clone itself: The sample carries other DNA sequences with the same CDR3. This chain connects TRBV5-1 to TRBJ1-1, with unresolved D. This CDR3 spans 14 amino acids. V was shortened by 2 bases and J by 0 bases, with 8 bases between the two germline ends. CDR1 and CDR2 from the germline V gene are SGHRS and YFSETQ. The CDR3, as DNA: TGCGCCAGCAGCTTAGGAGGCCTGAACACTGAAGCTTTCTTT. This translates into CASSLGGLNTEAFF.

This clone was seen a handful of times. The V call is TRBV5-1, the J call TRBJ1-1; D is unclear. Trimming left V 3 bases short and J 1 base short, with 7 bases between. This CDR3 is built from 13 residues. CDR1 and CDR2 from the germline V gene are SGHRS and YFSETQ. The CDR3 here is CASSSWRNTEAFF. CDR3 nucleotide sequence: TGCGCCAGCAGCTCATGGAGGAACACTGAAGCTTTCTTT.

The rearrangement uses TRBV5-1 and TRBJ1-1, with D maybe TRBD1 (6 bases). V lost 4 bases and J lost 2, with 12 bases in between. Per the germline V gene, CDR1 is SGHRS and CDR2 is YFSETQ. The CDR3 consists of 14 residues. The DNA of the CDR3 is TGCGCCAGCAGCCCCTGGACAGCCAACACTGAAGCTTTCTTT. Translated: CASSPWTANTEAFF.

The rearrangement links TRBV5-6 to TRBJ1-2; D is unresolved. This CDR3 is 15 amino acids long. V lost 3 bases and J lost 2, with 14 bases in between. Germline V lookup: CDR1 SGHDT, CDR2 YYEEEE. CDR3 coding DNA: TGTGCCAGCAGCTCATTGGCACGCAGGAACTATGGCTACACCTTC. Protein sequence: CASSSLARRNYGYTF.

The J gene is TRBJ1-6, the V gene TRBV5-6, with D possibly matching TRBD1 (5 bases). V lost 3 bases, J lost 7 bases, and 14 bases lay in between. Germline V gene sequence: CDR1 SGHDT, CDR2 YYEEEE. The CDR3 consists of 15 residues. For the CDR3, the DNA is TGTGCCAGCAGCTCCTACCGGGACGTAAATTCACCCCTCCACTTT. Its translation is CASSSYRDVNSPLHF.

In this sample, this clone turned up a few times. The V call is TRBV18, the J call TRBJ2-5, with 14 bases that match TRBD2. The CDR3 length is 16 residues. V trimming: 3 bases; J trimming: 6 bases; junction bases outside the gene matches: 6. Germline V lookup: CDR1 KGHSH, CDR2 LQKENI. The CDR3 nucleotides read TGTGCCAGCTCACCGGGACTAGCGGGAGAGAGAAAGACCCAGTACTTC. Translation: CASSPGLAGERKTQYF. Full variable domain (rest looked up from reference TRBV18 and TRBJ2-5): NAGVMQNPRHLVRRRGQEARLRCSPMKGHSHVYWYRQLPEEGLKFMVYLQKENIIDESGMPKERFSAEFPKEGPSILRIQQVVRGDSAAYFCASSPGLAGERKTQYFGPGTRLLVL.

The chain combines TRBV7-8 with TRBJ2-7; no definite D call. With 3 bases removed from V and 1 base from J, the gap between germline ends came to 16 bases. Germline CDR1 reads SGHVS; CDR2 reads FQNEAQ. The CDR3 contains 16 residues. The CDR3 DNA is TGTGCCAGCAGCTTCTTCGCCTCCACCCAGTCCTACGAGCAGTACTTC. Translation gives CASSFFASTQSYEQYF. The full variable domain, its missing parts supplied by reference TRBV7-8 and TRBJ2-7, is GAGVSQSPRYKVAKRGQDVALRCDPISGHVSLFWYQQALGQGPEFLTYFQNEAQLDKSGLPSDRFFAERPEGSVSTLKIQRTQQEDSAVYLCASSFFASTQSYEQYFGPGTRLTVT.

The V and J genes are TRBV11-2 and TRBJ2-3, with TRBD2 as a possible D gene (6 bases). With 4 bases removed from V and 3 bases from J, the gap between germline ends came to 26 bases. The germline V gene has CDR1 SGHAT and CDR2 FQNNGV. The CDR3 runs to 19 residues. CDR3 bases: TGTGCCAGCAGCTCCCCTCAGGCGCATCGGGGACTCCGGACAGATACGCAGTATTTT. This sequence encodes CASSSPQAHRGLRTDTQYF.

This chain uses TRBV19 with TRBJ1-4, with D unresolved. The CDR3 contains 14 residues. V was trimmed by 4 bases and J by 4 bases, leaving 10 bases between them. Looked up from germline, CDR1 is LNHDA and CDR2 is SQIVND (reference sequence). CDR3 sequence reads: CASSKAEGNEKLFF. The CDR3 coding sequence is TGTGCCAGTAGTAAGGCAGAAGGTAATGAAAAACTGTTTTTT.

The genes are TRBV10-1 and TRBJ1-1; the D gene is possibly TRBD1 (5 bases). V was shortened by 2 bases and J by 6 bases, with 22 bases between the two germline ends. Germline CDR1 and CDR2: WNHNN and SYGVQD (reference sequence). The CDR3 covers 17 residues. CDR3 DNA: TGCGCCAGCAGTGAGCCCTCTCCCCGGGAGGGGACGTCTGAAGCTTTCTTT. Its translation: CASSEPSPREGTSEAFF.

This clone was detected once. CDR3 in amino acids: CASRTGTASNYGYTF. The CDR3 DNA sequence: TGTGCCAGCAGGACCGGGACAGCATCTAACTATGGCTACACCTTC. The chain couples TRBV6-6 to TRBJ1-2, with 7 positions matching TRBD1. The CDR3 has 15 residues. V shed 6 bases, J shed 0 bases, and the junction held 7 bases outside the gene matches. Germline V lookup: CDR1 MNHNY, CDR2 SVGAGI (reference sequence).

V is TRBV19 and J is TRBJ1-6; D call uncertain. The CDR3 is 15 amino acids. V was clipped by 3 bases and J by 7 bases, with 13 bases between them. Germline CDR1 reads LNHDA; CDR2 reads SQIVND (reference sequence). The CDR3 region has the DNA TGTGCCAGTAGTATTCAGGACCAGGTGAATTCACCCCTCCACTTT. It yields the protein CASSIQDQVNSPLHF.

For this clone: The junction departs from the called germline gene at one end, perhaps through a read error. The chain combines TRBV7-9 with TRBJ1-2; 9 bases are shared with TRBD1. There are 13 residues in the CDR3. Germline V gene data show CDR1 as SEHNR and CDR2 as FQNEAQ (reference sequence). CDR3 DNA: TGTGCCAGCAGCGCTTTCCACGGGACAGGGTTTCCATTC. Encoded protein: CASSAFHGTGFPF.